This T cell receptor (beta chain) was found in a study of cytomegalovirus exposure and HLA in healthy donors. General study results and limits: Cytomegalovirus status, reportedly, was diagnosed with high specificity and sensitivity by the classifier. The authors listed about 170 TCR beta chains as cytomegalovirus-associated.

The CDR3 extends over 14 amino acids. Germline CDR1 is WNHNN and CDR2 is SYGVQD (reference sequence). The trim removed 1 base at V and 9 bases at J, leaving 3 bases unmatched. Libraries were prepared by immunoSEQ multiplex PCR; TCRdb keeps only in-frame clonotypes and omits some of them. The profile shows tens of thousands of clones, around 90% of them singletons. This clone showed up just once. The antigen is unknown. This rearrangement joins TRBV10-1 to TRBJ2-3, with 11 bases lining up with TRBD2. Sequenced: PBMCs. The sequence derives from a man aged 25-45 years in good health and CMV-seronegative. The CDR3 spells CASSELLAGGTQYF. The DNA of the CDR3 is TGCGCCAGCAGTGAGTTGCTAGCGGGGGGAACGCAGTATTTT.